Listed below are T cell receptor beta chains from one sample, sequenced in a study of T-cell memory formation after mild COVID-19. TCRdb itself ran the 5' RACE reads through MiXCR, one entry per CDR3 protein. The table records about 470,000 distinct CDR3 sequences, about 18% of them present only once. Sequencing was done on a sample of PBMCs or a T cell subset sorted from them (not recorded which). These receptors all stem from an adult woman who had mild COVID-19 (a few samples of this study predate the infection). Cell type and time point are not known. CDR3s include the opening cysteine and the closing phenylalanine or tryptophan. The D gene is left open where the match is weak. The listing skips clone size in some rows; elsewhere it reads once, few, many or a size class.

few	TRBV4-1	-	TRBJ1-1	TGCGCCAGCAGCCAAGGGGGAGAATTACACACTGAAGCTTTCTTT	CASSQGGELHTEAFF
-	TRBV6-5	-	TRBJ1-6	TGTGCCAGCAGTCGAATCAATTCACCCCTCCACTTT	CASSRINSPLHF
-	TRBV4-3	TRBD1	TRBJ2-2	TGCGCCAGCAGCCAAGGCGCCAGGGGGCGGACCGGGGAGCTGTTTTTT	CASSQGARGRTGELFF
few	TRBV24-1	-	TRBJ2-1	TGTGCCACCAGTGATCCTAGTGATAATGAGCAGTTCTTC	CATSDPSDNEQFF
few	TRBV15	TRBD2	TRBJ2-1	TGTGCCACCAGCATAAAGGGACTAGCGGCTGGTAATGAGCAGTTCTTC	CATSIKGLAAGNEQFF
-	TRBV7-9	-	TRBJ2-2	TGTGCCATCACCGGGGAGCTGTTTTTT	CAITGELFF
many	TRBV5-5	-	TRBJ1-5	TGTGCCAGCAGCCGACAGGATGGGAATCAGCCCCAGCATTTT	CASSRQDGNQPQHF
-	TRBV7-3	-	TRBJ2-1	TGTGCCAGCACCTTGGGCCCCCATTCTCAGGGTGAGCAGTTCTTC	CASTLGPHSQGEQFF
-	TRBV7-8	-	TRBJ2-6	TGTGCCAGCAGCTTATTCAGACAGTCTGGGGCCAACGTCCTGACTTTC	CASSLFRQSGANVLTF
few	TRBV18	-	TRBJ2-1	TGTGCCAGCTCACAACTCGCGGCGGGCCGGGAGCAGTTCTTC	CASSQLAAGREQFF
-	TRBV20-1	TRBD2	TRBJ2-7	TGCAGTGCTAGTAGGCCAGGGAGGGCCTACGAGCAGTACTTC	CSASRPGRAYEQYF
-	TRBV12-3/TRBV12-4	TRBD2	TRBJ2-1	TGTGCCAGCAGTTCACGGGGGGGTGGGCAGTTCTTC	CASSSRGGGQFF
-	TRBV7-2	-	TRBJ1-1	TGTGCCAGCAGCTTAGAAATTGGCGAAGCTTTCTTT	CASSLEIGEAFF
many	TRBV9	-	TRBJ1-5	TGTGCCAGCAGCGTGGGGGAATTGGGCAATCAGCCCCAGCATTTT	CASSVGELGNQPQHF
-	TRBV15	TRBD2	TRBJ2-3	TGTGCCACCAGCAAAGGGACTAGCGGCACAGATACGCAGTATTTT	CATSKGTSGTDTQYF
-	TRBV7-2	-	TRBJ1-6	TGTGCCAGCAGCTTAGTTTGGGGGGTCACGAATTCACCCCTCCACTTT	CASSLVWGVTNSPLHF
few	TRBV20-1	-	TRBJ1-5	TGCAGTGCCAATACAGGGAGCATCAATCAGCCCCAGCATTTT	CSANTGSINQPQHF
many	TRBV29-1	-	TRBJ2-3	TGCAGCGTTGAAGGGGTCCGGAACACAGATACGCAGTATTTT	CSVEGVRNTDTQYF
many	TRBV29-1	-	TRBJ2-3	TGCAGCCTCGAAGGGGGAGCGACAGATACGCAGTATTTT	CSLEGGATDTQYF
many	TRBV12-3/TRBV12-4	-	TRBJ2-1	TGTGCCAGCAGTTTGCGGCAGGGGATGTACAATGAGCAGTTCTTC	CASSLRQGMYNEQFF
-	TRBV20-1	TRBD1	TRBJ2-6	TGCAGTGCTAGACCCACAGGGGCTTCTGGGGCCAACGTCCTGACTTTC	CSARPTGASGANVLTF
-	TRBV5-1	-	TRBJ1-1	TGCGCCAGCAGCTCAGGGGCGCTGAACACTGAAGCTTTCTTT	CASSSGALNTEAFF
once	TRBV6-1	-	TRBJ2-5	TGTGCCAGCAGGAAAAGACCGAGAGGTGCGGAGACCCAGTACTTC	CASRKRPRGAETQYF
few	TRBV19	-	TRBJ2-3	TGTGCCAGTAGTAGACAGGCCGGCGGGGATACGCAGTATTTT	CASSRQAGGDTQYF
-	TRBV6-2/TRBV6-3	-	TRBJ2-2	TGTGCCAGCAGTTACTCTGGACAAGGCGGGGAGCTGTTTTTT	CASSYSGQGGELFF
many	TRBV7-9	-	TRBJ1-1	TGTGCCAGCAGCCGGGGTCGAGAAGCTTTCTTT	CASSRGREAFF